This T cell receptor (beta chain) was identified in a study of shared clonotypes between healthy human individuals. Looking at the study overall: Per-donor plates numbered three CD4 naive, three CD4 memory, two CD8 naive and one CD8 memory. Regarding the study as a whole: Donor scarcity curtailed the genetic and exposure-history diversity represented herein. Sampling included only blood; tissue repertoires likely differ.

In the naive CD8 group, cells lacked CD45RO and were positively selected for CCR7, so terminally differentiated effector memory CD45RA+ cells were left out. Every contributor of samples was a Caucasian grown-up residing in Nashville, Tennessee. Assay: immunoSEQ multiplex PCR; the TCRdb copy retains only in-frame clones and omits some. The sample includes around 2,000,000 clones, approximately 95% of them seen just once. With regard to this clone: As yet, its antigen is unknown.

V lost 4 bases to trimming and J lost 0 bases, with 14 bases between them. Germline CDR1 is SQVTM and CDR2 is ANQGSEA. CDR3 length: 15 residues. The specimen was naive CD8+ T cells sorted from blood. The clonotype comes from a man in his late teens or twenties in good health. V is TRBV29-1 and J is TRBJ2-3, with a possible D match to TRBD1 (6 bases). The CDR3 coding sequence is TGCAGCGTTGGGACAGTGCCCACTAGCACAGATACGCAGTATTTT. The encoded protein is CSVGTVPTSTDTQYF.